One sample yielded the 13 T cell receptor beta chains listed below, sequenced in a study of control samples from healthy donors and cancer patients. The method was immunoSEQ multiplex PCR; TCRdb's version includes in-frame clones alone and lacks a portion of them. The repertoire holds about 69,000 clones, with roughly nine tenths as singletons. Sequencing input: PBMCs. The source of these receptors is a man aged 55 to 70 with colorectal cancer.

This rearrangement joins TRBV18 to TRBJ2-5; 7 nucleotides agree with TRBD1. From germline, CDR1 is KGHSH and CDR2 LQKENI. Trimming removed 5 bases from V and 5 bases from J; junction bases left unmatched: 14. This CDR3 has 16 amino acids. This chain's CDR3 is CASSARSQGKRETQYF. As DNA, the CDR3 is TGTGCCAGCTCAGCACGGTCACAGGGGAAGCGGGAGACCCAGTACTTC.

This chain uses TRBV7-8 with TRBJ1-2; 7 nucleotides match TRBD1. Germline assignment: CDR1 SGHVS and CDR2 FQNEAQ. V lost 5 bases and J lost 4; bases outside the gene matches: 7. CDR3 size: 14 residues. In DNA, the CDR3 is TGTGCCAGCAGCGCTAGACAGGGCCCCTATGGCTACACCTTC. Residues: CASSARQGPYGYTF.

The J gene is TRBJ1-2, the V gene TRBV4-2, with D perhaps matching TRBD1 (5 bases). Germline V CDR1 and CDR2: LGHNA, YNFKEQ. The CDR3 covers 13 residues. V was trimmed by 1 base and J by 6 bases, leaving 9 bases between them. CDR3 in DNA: TGTGCCAGCAGCCAAGTTGTCAGGGATGGCTACACCTTC. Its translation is CASSQVVRDGYTF.

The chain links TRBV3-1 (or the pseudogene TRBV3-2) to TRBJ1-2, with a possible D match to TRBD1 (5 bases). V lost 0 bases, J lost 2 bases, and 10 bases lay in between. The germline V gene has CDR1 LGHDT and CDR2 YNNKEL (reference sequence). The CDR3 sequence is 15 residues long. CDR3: CASSQDGGRNYGYTF. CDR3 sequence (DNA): TGTGCCAGCAGCCAAGATGGGGGTAGGAACTATGGCTACACCTTC.

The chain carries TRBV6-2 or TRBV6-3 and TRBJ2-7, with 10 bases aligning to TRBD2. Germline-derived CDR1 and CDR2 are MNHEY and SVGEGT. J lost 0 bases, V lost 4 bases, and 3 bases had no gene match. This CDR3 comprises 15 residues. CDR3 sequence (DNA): TGTGCCAGCAGTTTGGTAGCGGGGGGCTCCTACGAGCAGTACTTC. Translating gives CASSLVAGGSYEQYF.

CDR3 residues: CASHRPGGGNYGYTF. Written as DNA, the CDR3 is TGTGCCAGCCACCGCCCAGGGGGAGGTAACTATGGCTACACCTTC. V usage is TRBV19 and J usage is TRBJ1-2; TRBD1 matches 7 bases. This CDR3 contains 15 residues. The V segment lost 9 bases and the J segment 1 base; nucleotides outside the gene matches: 11. Germline V gene data show CDR1 as LNHDA and CDR2 as SQIVND (reference sequence).

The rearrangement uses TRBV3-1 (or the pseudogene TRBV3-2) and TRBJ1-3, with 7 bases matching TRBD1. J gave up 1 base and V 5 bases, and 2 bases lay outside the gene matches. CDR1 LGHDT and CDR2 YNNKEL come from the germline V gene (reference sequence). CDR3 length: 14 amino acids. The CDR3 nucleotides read TGTGCCAGCAGCACCAGGGGGTCTGGAAACACCATATATTTT. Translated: CASSTRGSGNTIYF.

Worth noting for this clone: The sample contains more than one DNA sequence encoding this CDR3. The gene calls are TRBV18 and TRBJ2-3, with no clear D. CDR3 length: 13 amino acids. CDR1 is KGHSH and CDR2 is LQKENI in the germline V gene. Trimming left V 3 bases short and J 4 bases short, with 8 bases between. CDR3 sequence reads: CASSPRLPDTQYF. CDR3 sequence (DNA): TGTGCCAGCTCACCCCGACTCCCAGATACGCAGTATTTT. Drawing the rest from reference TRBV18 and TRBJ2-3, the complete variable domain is NAGVMQNPRHLVRRRGQEARLRCSPMKGHSHVYWYRQLPEEGLKFMVYLQKENIIDESGMPKERFSAEFPKEGPSILRIQQVVRGDSAAYFCASSPRLPDTQYFGPGTRLTVL.

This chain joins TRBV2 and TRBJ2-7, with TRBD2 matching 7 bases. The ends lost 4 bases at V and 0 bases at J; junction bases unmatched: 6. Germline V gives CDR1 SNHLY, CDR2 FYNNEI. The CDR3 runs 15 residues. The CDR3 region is CASSGLAVSSYEQYF. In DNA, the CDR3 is TGTGCCAGCAGTGGCCTAGCGGTTAGCTCCTACGAGCAGTACTTC.

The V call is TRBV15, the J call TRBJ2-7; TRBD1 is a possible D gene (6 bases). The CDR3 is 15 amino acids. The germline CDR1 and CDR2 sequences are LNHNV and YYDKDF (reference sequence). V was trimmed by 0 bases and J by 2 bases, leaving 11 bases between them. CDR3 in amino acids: CATSRESGVTYEQYF. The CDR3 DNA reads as TGTGCCACCAGCAGAGAATCAGGGGTGACCTACGAGCAGTACTTC. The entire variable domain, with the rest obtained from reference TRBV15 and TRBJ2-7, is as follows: DAMVIQNPRYQVTQFGKPVTLSCSQTLNHNVMYWYQQKSSQAPKLLFHYYDKDFNNEADTPDNFQSRRPNTSFCFLDIRSPGLGDTAMYLCATSRESGVTYEQYFGPGTRLTVT.

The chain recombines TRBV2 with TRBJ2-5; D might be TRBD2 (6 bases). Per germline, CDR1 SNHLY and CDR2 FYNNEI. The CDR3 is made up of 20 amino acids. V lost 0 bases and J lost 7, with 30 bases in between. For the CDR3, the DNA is TGTGCCAGCAGTGAAGCCCAACGGACCGGGGAGGTCGATAAGAGGGTGACCCAGTACTTC. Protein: CASSEAQRTGEVDKRVTQYF.

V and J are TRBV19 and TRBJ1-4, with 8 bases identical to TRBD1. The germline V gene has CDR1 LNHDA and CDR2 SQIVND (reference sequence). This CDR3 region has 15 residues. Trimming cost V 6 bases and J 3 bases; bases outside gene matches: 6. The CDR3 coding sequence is TGTGCCAGTAGAAACAGCAGGGGGCCTAATGAAAAACTGTTTTTT. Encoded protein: CASRNSRGPNEKLFF.

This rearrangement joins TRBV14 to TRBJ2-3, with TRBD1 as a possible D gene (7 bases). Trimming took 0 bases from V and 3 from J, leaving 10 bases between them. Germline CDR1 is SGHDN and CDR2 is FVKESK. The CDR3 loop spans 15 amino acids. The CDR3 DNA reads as TGTGCCAGCAGCCAAGAGGCAGGGGGGACAGATACGCAGTATTTT. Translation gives CASSQEAGGTDTQYF.